This TCR beta chain came from a study of Graves' ophthalmopathy and Graves' hyperthyroidism. The study's findings and limits: Most thyroid-expanded clonotypes exceeding 0.001 frequency were also found in blood. Distinction of ophthalmopathy from stable hyperthyroidism by a 13-signature model reached roughly 85% sensitivity and 81.08% specificity.

CAS ≥3, NOSPECS ≥4, moderate-to-severe activity and duration under 3 months marked donors with ophthalmopathy. Lactation, pregnancy, uncontrolled infections and other autoimmune diseases were all grounds for excluding patients. Amplification targeted the TCR beta CDR3 regions, with RNA transcripts as the source material. RT-PCR in the first round used HTBI primers; a second-round multiplex PCR followed. TCRdb analysed the multiplex PCR reads with MiXCR anew, one entry per CDR3 protein. The repertoire consists of around 660,000 distinct CDR3 sequences, with about two fifths occurring once and the leading ten covering over 2.5%. About this clonotype: Its antigen is unknown.

Germline CDR1 reads SGHKS; CDR2 reads YYEKEE (reference sequence). The length of the CDR3 is 18 residues. V gave up 0 bases and J gave up 10 bases, with 23 bases separating them. This sequence originates from an adult man with Graves' ophthalmopathy. Specimen: peripheral blood. This chain connects TRBV5-5 to TRBJ1-6; D remains unclear. The DNA of the CDR3 is TGTGCCAGCAGCTTGGAGTTGGGCGCCACTGACTTACGATCACCCCTCCACTTT. Amino acids: CASSLELGATDLRSPLHF.